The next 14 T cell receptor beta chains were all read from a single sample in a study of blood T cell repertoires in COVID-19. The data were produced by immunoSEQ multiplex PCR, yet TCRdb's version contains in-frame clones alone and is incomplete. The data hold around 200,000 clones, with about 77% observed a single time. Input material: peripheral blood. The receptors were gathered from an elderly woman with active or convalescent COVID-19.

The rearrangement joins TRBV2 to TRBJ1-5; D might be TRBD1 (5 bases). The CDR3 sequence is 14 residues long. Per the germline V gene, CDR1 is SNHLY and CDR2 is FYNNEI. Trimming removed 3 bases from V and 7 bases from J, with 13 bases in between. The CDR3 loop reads CASSDSGNRQPQHF. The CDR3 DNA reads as TGTGCCAGCAGTGACTCAGGGAACCGACAGCCCCAGCATTTT.

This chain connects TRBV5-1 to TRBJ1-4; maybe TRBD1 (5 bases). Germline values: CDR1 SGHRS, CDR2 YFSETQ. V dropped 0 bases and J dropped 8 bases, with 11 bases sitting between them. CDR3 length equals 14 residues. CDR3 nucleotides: TGCGCCAGCAGCTTGGGTGCAGGGTACGAAAAACTGTTTTTT. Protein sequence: CASSLGAGYEKLFF.

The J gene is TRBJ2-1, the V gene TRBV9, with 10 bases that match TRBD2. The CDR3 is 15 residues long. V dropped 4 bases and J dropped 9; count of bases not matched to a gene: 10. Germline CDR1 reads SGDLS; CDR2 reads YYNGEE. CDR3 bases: TGTGCCAGCAGCCCCCAGCCTAGCGGGGGAGGTGAGCAGTTCTTC. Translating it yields CASSPQPSGGGEQFF.

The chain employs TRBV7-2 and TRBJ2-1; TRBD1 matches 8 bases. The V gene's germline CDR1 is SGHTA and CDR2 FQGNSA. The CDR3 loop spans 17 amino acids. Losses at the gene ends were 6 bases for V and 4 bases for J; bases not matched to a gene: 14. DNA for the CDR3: TGTGCCAGCAGGTCACGTAATCGGGACAGGTCTTACAATGAGCAGTTCTTC. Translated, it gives CASRSRNRDRSYNEQFF. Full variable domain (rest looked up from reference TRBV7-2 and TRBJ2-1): GAGVSQSPSNKVTEKGKDVELRCDPISGHTALYWYRQSLGQGLEFLIYFQGNSAPDKSGLPSDRFSAERTGGSVSTLTIQRTQQEDSAVYLCASRSRNRDRSYNEQFFGPGTRLTVL.

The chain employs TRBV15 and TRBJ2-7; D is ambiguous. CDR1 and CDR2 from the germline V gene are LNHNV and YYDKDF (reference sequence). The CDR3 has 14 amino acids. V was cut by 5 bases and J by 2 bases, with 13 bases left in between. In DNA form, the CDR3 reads TGTGCCACCAGCCCAAAAGACACAACCTACGAGCAGTACTTC. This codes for CATSPKDTTYEQYF.

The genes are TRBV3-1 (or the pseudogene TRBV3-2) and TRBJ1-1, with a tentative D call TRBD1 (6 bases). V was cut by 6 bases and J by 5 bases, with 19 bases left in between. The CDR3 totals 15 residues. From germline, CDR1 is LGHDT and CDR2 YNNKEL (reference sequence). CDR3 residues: CASSPLRGATTEAFF. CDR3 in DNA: TGTGCCAGCAGTCCCCTCAGGGGAGCAACTACTGAAGCTTTCTTT.

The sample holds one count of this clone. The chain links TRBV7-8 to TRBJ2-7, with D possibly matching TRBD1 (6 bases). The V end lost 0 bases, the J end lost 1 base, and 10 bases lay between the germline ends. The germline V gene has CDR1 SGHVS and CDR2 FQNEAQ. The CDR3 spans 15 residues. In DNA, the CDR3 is TGTGCCAGCAGCTTAGCGAGGCAGGGGTCCTACGAGCAGTACTTC. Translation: CASSLARQGSYEQYF.

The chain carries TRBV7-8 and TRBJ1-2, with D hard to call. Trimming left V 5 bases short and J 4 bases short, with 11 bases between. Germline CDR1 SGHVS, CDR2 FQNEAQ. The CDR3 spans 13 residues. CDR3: CASSPGRGYGYTF. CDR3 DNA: TGTGCCAGCAGCCCCGGGCGGGGCTATGGCTACACCTTC.

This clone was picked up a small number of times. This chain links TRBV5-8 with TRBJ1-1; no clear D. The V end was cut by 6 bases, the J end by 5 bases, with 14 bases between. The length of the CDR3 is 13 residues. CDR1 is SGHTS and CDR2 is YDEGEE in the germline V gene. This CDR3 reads CASTLVGWTEAFF. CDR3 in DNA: TGTGCCAGCACCCTCGTCGGGTGGACTGAAGCTTTCTTT.

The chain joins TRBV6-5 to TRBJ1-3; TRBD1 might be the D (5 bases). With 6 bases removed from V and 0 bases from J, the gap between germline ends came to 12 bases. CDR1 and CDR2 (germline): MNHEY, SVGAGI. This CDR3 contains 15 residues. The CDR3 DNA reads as TGTGCCAGCAGAGACGACAGTCTCTCTGGAAACACCATATATTTT. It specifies CASRDDSLSGNTIYF.

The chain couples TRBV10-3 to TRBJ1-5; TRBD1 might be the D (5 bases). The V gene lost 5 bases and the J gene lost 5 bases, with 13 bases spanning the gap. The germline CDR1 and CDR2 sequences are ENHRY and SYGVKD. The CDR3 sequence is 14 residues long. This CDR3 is CAISPGSGDQPQHF. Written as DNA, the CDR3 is TGTGCCATCAGTCCAGGGTCGGGGGATCAGCCCCAGCATTTT.

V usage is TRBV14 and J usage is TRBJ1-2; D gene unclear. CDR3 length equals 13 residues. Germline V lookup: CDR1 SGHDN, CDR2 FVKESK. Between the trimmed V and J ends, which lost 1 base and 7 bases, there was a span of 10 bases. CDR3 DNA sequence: TGTGCCAGCAGCCAAGCGGTGAGGGCTGGCTACACCTTC. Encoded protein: CASSQAVRAGYTF.

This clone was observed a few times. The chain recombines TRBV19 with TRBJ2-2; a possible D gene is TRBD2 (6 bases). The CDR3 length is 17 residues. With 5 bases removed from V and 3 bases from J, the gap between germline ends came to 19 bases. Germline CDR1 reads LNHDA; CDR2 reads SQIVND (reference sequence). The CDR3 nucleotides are TGTGCCAGTAGTGAGCCCTTGGGGGGAAAATACACCGGGGAGCTGTTTTTT. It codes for CASSEPLGGKYTGELFF.

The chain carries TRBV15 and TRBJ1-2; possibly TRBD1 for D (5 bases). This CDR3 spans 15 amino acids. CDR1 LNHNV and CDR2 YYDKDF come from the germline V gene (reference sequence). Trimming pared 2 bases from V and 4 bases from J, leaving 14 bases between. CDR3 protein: CATSRLELGAYGYTF. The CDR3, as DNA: TGTGCCACCAGCAGACTTGAGCTAGGGGCCTATGGCTACACCTTC. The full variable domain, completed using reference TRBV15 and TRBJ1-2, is DAMVIQNPRYQVTQFGKPVTLSCSQTLNHNVMYWYQQKSSQAPKLLFHYYDKDFNNEADTPDNFQSRRPNTSFCFLDIRSPGLGDTAMYLCATSRLELGAYGYTFGSGTRLTVV.